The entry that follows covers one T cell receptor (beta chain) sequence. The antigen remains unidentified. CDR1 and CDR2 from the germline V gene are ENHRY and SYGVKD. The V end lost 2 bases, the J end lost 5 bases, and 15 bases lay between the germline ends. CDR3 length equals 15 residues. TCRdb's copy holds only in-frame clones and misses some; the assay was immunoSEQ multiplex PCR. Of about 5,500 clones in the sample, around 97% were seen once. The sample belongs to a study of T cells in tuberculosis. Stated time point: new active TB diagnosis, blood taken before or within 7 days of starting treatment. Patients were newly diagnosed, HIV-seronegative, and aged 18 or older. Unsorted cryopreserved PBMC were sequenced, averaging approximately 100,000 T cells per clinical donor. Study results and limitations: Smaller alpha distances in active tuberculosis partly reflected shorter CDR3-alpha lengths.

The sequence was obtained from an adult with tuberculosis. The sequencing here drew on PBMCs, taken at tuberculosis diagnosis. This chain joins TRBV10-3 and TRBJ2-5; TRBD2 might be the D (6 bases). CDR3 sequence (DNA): TGTGCCATCAGTGAGCCAAACGGGAGCGGTGAGACCCAGTACTTC. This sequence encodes CAISEPNGSGETQYF.